Listed here are 16 T cell receptor beta chains from one sample, sequenced in a study of T cell changes during pregnancy in multiple sclerosis. Only in-frame clones appear in the TCRdb table, and some are missing; sequencing was by immunoSEQ multiplex PCR. The repertoire consists of 30,000 to 40,000 clones, with 90% occurring once and the leading ten covering 0.47%. This material consisted of CD4+ T cells from peripheral blood mononuclear cells, taken in the first trimester of pregnancy. These receptors came from a female donor in good health, enrolled as a control in a pregnancy study.

The chain recombines TRBV2 with TRBJ1-1; weak D call: TRBD1 (6 bases). This CDR3 spans 12 amino acids. CDR1 is SNHLY, CDR2 FYNNEI, per germline. V was trimmed by 8 bases and J by 4 bases, leaving 11 bases between them. CDR3 DNA sequence: TGTGCCAGCCGACAGGAGAGCACTGAAGCTTTCTTT. Amino acids: CASRQESTEAFF.

The V call is TRBV9, the J call TRBJ2-5; 8 positions match TRBD2. Germline CDR1 and CDR2: SGDLS and YYNGEE. J was trimmed by 5 bases and V by 0 bases; bases with no gene match: 0. The CDR3 is 13 residues long. The CDR3 DNA is TGTGCCAGCAGCGTAGCGGGGGGGGAGACCCAGTACTTC. This sequence encodes CASSVAGGETQYF.

The J gene is TRBJ1-1, the V gene TRBV7-3; tentative D call: TRBD1 (6 bases). Deletions cut 3 bases from V and 1 base from J, with 6 bases between. Germline V gene sequence: CDR1 SGHTA, CDR2 FQGTGA. CDR3 length equals 13 residues. CDR3 region: CASSLGANTEAFF. The CDR3 DNA is TGTGCCAGCAGCTTGGGGGCGAACACTGAAGCTTTCTTT. Full variable domain (outside the CDR3, taken from reference TRBV7-3 and TRBJ1-1): GAGVSQTPSNKVTEKGKYVELRCDPISGHTALYWYRQSLGQGPEFLIYFQGTGAADDSGLPNDRFFAVRPEGSVSTLKIQRTERGDSAVYLCASSLGANTEAFFGQGTRLTVV.

This clone occurred a few times. The rearrangement uses TRBV4-3 and TRBJ1-1; D remains unclear. Germline V gene sequence: CDR1 LGHNA, CDR2 YSLEER. This CDR3 spans 13 amino acids. Trimming stripped 2 bases from V and 0 bases from J, with 4 bases between. The CDR3 coding sequence is TGCGCCAGCAGCCAACAGGTGAACACTGAAGCTTTCTTT. Translation: CASSQQVNTEAFF.

The chain couples TRBV7-2 to TRBJ1-1; D call uncertain. The CDR3 totals 12 residues. V shed 6 bases and J shed 3 bases, with 8 bases lying between them. CDR1 and CDR2 (germline): SGHTA, FQGNSA. CDR3 in amino acids: CASRRLDTEAFF. The DNA of the CDR3 is TGTGCCAGCAGGCGGTTGGACACTGAAGCTTTCTTT.

V usage is TRBV7-9 and J usage is TRBJ2-7, with a tentative D call TRBD1 (6 bases). CDR1 and CDR2 (germline): SEHNR, FQNEAQ (reference sequence). CDR3 length equals 15 residues. The ends were cut back, 3 bases at V and 0 bases at J, with 12 bases in the middle. Here the CDR3 reads CASSLRGTRSYEQYF. The CDR3, as DNA: TGTGCCAGCAGCTTGAGGGGGACCCGCTCCTACGAGCAGTACTTC.

The chain has TRBV2 and TRBJ2-6, with a weak D call TRBD1 (6 bases). Germline V gives CDR1 SNHLY, CDR2 FYNNEI. There are 15 residues in the CDR3. V was pared by 6 bases and J by 1 base, with 10 bases between. The CDR3 spells CASSRQVSGANVLTF. In nucleotides, the CDR3 is TGTGCCAGCAGCCGACAGGTTTCTGGGGCCAACGTCCTGACTTTC.

The chain is built from TRBV6-1 and TRBJ1-4; 7 bases agree with TRBD1. The V segment lost 4 bases and the J segment 8 bases; nucleotides outside the gene matches: 7. The CDR3 runs to 14 residues. Germline lookup yields CDR1 MNHNS and CDR2 SASEGT. CDR3: CASSGQGRKEKLFF. CDR3 bases: TGTGCCAGCAGTGGACAGGGAAGGAAAGAAAAACTGTTTTTT.

The chain uses TRBV2 and TRBJ2-7, with D tentatively TRBD1 (5 bases). V was cut by 8 bases and J by 6 bases, with 14 bases left in between. The CDR3 sequence is 12 residues long. Germline CDR1 SNHLY, CDR2 FYNNEI. The CDR3 loop is CASHLDRGEQYF. In DNA, the CDR3 is TGTGCCAGCCACCTGGATAGGGGCGAGCAGTACTTC.

The chain carries TRBV11-2 and TRBJ2-1; 9 nucleotides line up with TRBD2. The CDR3 totals 17 residues. The V gene end was trimmed by 5 bases and the J gene end by 8 bases; junction bases not matched to a gene: 16. Germline CDR1 is SGHAT and CDR2 is FQNNGV. CDR3 amino acids: CASSPPRVAGGRYEQFF. CDR3 nucleotides: TGTGCCAGCAGCCCACCCCGAGTGGCGGGGGGGCGGTATGAGCAGTTCTTC.

The J gene is TRBJ1-2, the V gene TRBV28; 9 bases match TRBD1. V shed 6 bases, J shed 1 base, and the junction held 15 bases outside the gene matches. Germline CDR1 and CDR2: MDHEN and SYDVKM. CDR3 length equals 18 residues. CDR3 nucleotide sequence: TGTGCCAGCAGGCAACCCCCGGGACAGGGAGGGGTTAACTATGGCTACACCTTC. Its translation is CASRQPPGQGGVNYGYTF.

This clone was seen once. The chain combines TRBV7-3 with TRBJ2-3; 9 bases fit TRBD2. The V gene end was trimmed by 0 bases and the J gene end by 6 bases; junction bases not matched to a gene: 7. Germline lookup yields CDR1 SGHTA and CDR2 FQGTGA. This CDR3 has 16 residues. The CDR3 loop is CASSLTAAGGRDTQYF. DNA for the CDR3: TGTGCCAGCAGCTTAACTGCGGCGGGGGGGCGTGATACGCAGTATTTT. Full variable domain (outside the CDR3, taken from reference TRBV7-3 and TRBJ2-3): GAGVSQTPSNKVTEKGKYVELRCDPISGHTALYWYRQSLGQGPEFLIYFQGTGAADDSGLPNDRFFAVRPEGSVSTLKIQRTERGDSAVYLCASSLTAAGGRDTQYFGPGTRLTVL.

The chain has TRBV15 and TRBJ1-5; weak D call: TRBD1 (6 bases). Germline V gene lookup returns CDR1 LNHNV and CDR2 YYDKDF (reference sequence). The CDR3 spans 15 residues. Trimming removed 0 bases at V and 7 bases at J, with 13 bases between. The CDR3 DNA is TGTGCCACCAGCAGAGACTACAGGGCTGAGCAGCCCCAGCATTTT. Protein product: CATSRDYRAEQPQHF. Combining the CDR3 with reference TRBV15 and TRBJ1-5 gives the whole variable domain DAMVIQNPRYQVTQFGKPVTLSCSQTLNHNVMYWYQQKSSQAPKLLFHYYDKDFNNEADTPDNFQSRRPNTSFCFLDIRSPGLGDTAMYLCATSRDYRAEQPQHFGDGTRLSIL.

This clone appeared a single time. The V and J genes are TRBV18 and TRBJ2-5; D might be TRBD2 (6 bases). This CDR3 region has 14 residues. Trimming took 4 bases from V and 5 from J, leaving 14 bases between them. Germline V CDR1 and CDR2: KGHSH, LQKENI. The CDR3 sequence: CASSHPGALETQYF. In DNA, the CDR3 is TGTGCCAGCTCACACCCGGGAGCCCTGGAGACCCAGTACTTC.

The chain is built from TRBV18 and TRBJ1-1, with D unclear. The germline V and J ends were trimmed by 3 bases and 0 bases, with 17 bases remaining between them. The V gene's germline CDR1 is KGHSH and CDR2 LQKENI. The CDR3 loop spans 17 amino acids. The CDR3 protein is CASSPIQHSSMNTEAFF. DNA of the CDR3: TGTGCCAGCTCACCCATCCAACATTCGTCCATGAACACTGAAGCTTTCTTT.

The chain uses TRBV28 and TRBJ1-4; D is unclear. CDR1 is MDHEN and CDR2 is SYDVKM in the germline V gene. The CDR3 is 13 residues long. Trimming left V 5 bases short and J 5 bases short, with 9 bases between. The CDR3 protein is CASSVDLNEKLFF. In DNA form, the CDR3 reads TGTGCCAGCAGTGTAGATCTGAATGAAAAACTGTTTTTT.